These 19 T cell receptor beta chains were all obtained from the same sample, sequenced in a study of blood T cell repertoires in COVID-19. TCRdb's copy holds only in-frame clones and misses some; the assay was immunoSEQ multiplex PCR. The sample lists over 130,000 clones, around 86% occurring once. Sequenced sample: peripheral blood. These receptors originate from a human donor in a cohort sampled during active COVID-19.

CDR3 in amino acids: CAIRKGLAGGVDTQYF. CDR3 coding DNA: TGTGCCATCAGAAAGGGACTAGCGGGGGGGGTGGATACGCAGTATTTT. This chain uses TRBV10-3 with TRBJ2-3; 16 positions agree with TRBD2. This CDR3 has 16 amino acids. The V gene end was trimmed by 6 bases and the J gene end by 6 bases; junction bases not matched to a gene: 6. Germline-derived CDR1 and CDR2 are ENHRY and SYGVKD.

The chain has TRBV3-1 (or the pseudogene TRBV3-2) and TRBJ2-1; no clear D. The germline V and J ends were trimmed by 5 bases and 4 bases, with 12 bases remaining between them. The CDR3 contains 14 residues. Germline V gene lookup returns CDR1 LGHDT and CDR2 YNNKEL (reference sequence). CDR3 in amino acids: CASSSTVEYNEQFF. CDR3 DNA: TGTGCCAGCAGCTCAACTGTCGAGTACAATGAGCAGTTCTTC.

V is TRBV27 and J is TRBJ2-1, with D possibly TRBD1 on 5 matching bases. Germline assignment: CDR1 MNHEY and CDR2 SMNVEV (reference sequence). V lost 5 bases, J lost 8 bases, and 16 bases lay in between. The CDR3 runs 14 residues. In nucleotides, the CDR3 is TGTGCCAGCAGTGCGGCAGGGCTTCGGGATGAGCAGTTCTTC. This encodes CASSAAGLRDEQFF.

This sequence joins TRBV4-1 and TRBJ1-5; TRBD1 aligns across 12 bases. The V segment lost 5 bases and the J segment 7 bases; nucleotides outside the gene matches: 18. This CDR3 contains 19 residues. The germline V gene has CDR1 MGHRA and CDR2 YSYEKL. This CDR3 is CASSFHMTGTGGARQPQHF. CDR3 DNA: TGCGCCAGCAGCTTTCACATGACCGGGACAGGGGGCGCGAGGCAGCCCCAGCATTTT.

This chain connects TRBV4-2 to TRBJ2-2; 10 nucleotides agree with TRBD2. The germline V gene encodes CDR1 LGHNA and CDR2 YNFKEQ. There are 16 residues in the CDR3. J was trimmed by 3 bases and V by 4 bases; bases with no gene match: 5. The CDR3 loop reads CASSRETSGYTGELFF. DNA for the CDR3: TGTGCCAGCAGCCGAGAGACTAGCGGGTACACCGGGGAGCTGTTTTTT.

This sequence joins TRBV28 and TRBJ1-3; TRBD1 might be the D (6 bases). The length of the CDR3 is 15 residues. The V and J ends lost 7 bases and 4 bases respectively, with 17 bases between them. Germline CDR1 reads MDHEN; CDR2 reads SYDVKM. The CDR3 DNA reads as TGTGCCAGCAACCTCAAGCGAGGGGGAGGAAACACCATATATTTT. It specifies CASNLKRGGGNTIYF.

This clone showed up just a few times. The rearrangement joins TRBV5-4 to TRBJ2-1, with 7 bases that match TRBD1. V lost 0 bases to trimming and J lost 6 bases; unmatched junction nucleotides: 3. The germline V gene encodes CDR1 SGHNT and CDR2 YYREEE (reference sequence). The CDR3 totals 14 residues. The CDR3 spells CASSLGTGSNEQFF. The CDR3 DNA reads as TGTGCCAGCAGCTTGGGGACAGGAAGCAATGAGCAGTTCTTC.

This sequence joins TRBV10-3 and TRBJ2-2; maybe TRBD2 (5 bases). The CDR3 consists of 11 residues. Germline V gives CDR1 ENHRY, CDR2 SYGVKD. The V end lost 8 bases, the J end lost 8 bases, and 9 bases lay between the germline ends. CDR3 coding DNA: TGTGCCATCGCCCGGGGAGGGGAGCTGTTTTTT. Amino acid sequence: CAIARGGELFF.

V usage is TRBV28 and J usage is TRBJ1-5, with D possibly TRBD1 on 5 matching bases. The CDR3 runs to 20 residues. V was cut by 2 bases and J by 5 bases, with 28 bases left in between. CDR1 and CDR2 (germline): MDHEN, SYDVKM. The CDR3 nucleotides read TGTGCCAGCAGTTTAGCAGAGGGGCTGGGGTCTCTTTGGGGGGATCAGCCCCAGCATTTT. The encoded protein is CASSLAEGLGSLWGDQPQHF. Combining the CDR3 with reference TRBV28 and TRBJ1-5 gives the whole variable domain DVKVTQSSRYLVKRTGEKVFLECVQDMDHENMFWYRQDPGLGLRLIYFSYDVKMKEKGDIPEGYSVSREKKERFSLILESASTNQTSMYLCASSLAEGLGSLWGDQPQHFGDGTRLSIL.

This clone occurred many times. The V call is TRBV20-1, the J call TRBJ2-7; 7 nucleotides match TRBD2. The CDR3 spans 13 residues. Per the germline V gene, CDR1 is DFQATT and CDR2 is SNEGSKA (reference sequence). The V segment lost 3 bases and the J segment 0 bases; nucleotides outside the gene matches: 2. The CDR3 is CSASSGPSYEQYF. CDR3 DNA sequence: TGCAGTGCTAGTAGCGGGCCCTCCTACGAGCAGTACTTC.

The chain links TRBV27 to TRBJ2-5; weak D call: TRBD2 (8 bases). Germline CDR1 reads MNHEY; CDR2 reads SMNVEV (reference sequence). Trimming removed 5 bases at V and 6 bases at J, with 25 bases between. The CDR3 is made up of 17 amino acids. The CDR3 DNA sequence: TGTGCCAGCAGTGACCACAGGGGACTAGAGGGGAAAAAGACCCAGTACTTC. Translation gives CASSDHRGLEGKKTQYF.

This sequence joins TRBV5-1 and TRBJ2-5, with 9 bases that match TRBD1. Germline values: CDR1 SGHRS, CDR2 YFSETQ. The V and J ends lost 3 bases and 7 bases, in that order; junction bases with no gene match: 1. The CDR3 is 12 residues long. The CDR3 DNA reads as TGCGCCAGCAGCTCGACAGGGGGGACCCAGTACTTC. Its protein product is CASSSTGGTQYF. The variable domain in full, completed from reference TRBV5-1 and TRBJ2-5, reads KAGVTQTPRYLIKTRGQQVTLSCSPISGHRSVSWYQQTPGQGLQFLFEYFSETQRNKGNFPGRFSGRQFSNSRSEMNVSTLELGDSALYLCASSSTGGTQYFGPGTRLLVL.

J is TRBJ2-3 and V is TRBV6-4; TRBD1 matches 10 bases. CDR3 length equals 14 residues. CDR1 MRHNA and CDR2 SNTAGT come from the germline V gene. The J segment lost 5 bases and the V segment lost 5 bases, leaving 4 bases of the junction unmatched. CDR3 region: CASSLTGGRDTQYF. CDR3 coding DNA: TGTGCCAGCAGTTTGACAGGGGGCAGAGATACGCAGTATTTT.

V and J are TRBV18 and TRBJ2-2; 7 nucleotides agree with TRBD2. From germline, CDR1 is KGHSH and CDR2 LQKENI. V gave up 0 bases and J gave up 3 bases; unmatched junction bases: 4. The CDR3 runs to 16 residues. CDR3 sequence: CASSPPSGEYTGELFF. CDR3 DNA sequence: TGTGCCAGCTCACCACCGAGCGGGGAATACACCGGGGAGCTGTTTTTT. Full variable domain (rest looked up from reference TRBV18 and TRBJ2-2): NAGVMQNPRHLVRRRGQEARLRCSPMKGHSHVYWYRQLPEEGLKFMVYLQKENIIDESGMPKERFSAEFPKEGPSILRIQQVVRGDSAAYFCASSPPSGEYTGELFFGEGSRLTVL.

The sample holds one count of this clone. The gene calls are TRBV5-1 and TRBJ1-4, with a weak D call TRBD1 (6 bases). V was pared by 0 bases and J by 3 bases, with 15 bases between. Per germline, CDR1 SGHRS and CDR2 YFSETQ. The CDR3 runs 17 residues. In DNA, the CDR3 is TGCGCCAGCAGCTTGGCAGGGAGGGGGTCGGCTAATGAAAAACTGTTTTTT. This translates into CASSLAGRGSANEKLFF.

In its sample, this clone was seen many times. CDR3 nucleotides: TGTGCCAGCAGCTCGACATTTAACTATGGCTACACCTTC. It specifies CASSSTFNYGYTF. The chain combines TRBV7-2 with TRBJ1-2, with D unclear. Germline V gene sequence: CDR1 SGHTA, CDR2 FQGNSA. This CDR3 is built from 13 residues. Trimming removed 4 bases from V and 1 base from J, with 7 bases in between.

This rearrangement joins TRBV27 to TRBJ2-7; possibly TRBD2 for D (5 bases). CDR1 and CDR2 (germline): MNHEY, SMNVEV (reference sequence). The CDR3 is 17 residues long. Deletions cut 4 bases from V and 4 bases from J, with 23 bases between. In DNA form, the CDR3 reads TGTGCCAGCAGTTCCGGGGTTCGCCCTTTCCTCGAATACGAGCAGTACTTC. Encoded protein: CASSSGVRPFLEYEQYF.

The chain is built from TRBV7-2 and TRBJ2-2; D remains ambiguous. V gave up 1 base and J gave up 0 bases, with 9 bases separating them. The CDR3 spans 16 residues. Looked up from germline, CDR1 is SGHTA and CDR2 is FQGNSA. This CDR3 reads CASSLVVIPNTGELFF. The CDR3, as DNA: TGTGCCAGCAGCTTAGTAGTGATACCGAACACCGGGGAGCTGTTTTTT.

This chain joins TRBV6-5 and TRBJ2-7, with D hard to call. V lost 7 bases and J 3 bases, leaving 16 bases between the germline ends. CDR3 length equals 14 residues. The V gene's germline CDR1 is MNHEY and CDR2 SVGAGI. CDR3 residues: CASKDWSANYEQYF. The CDR3 region has the DNA TGTGCCAGCAAAGATTGGAGCGCTAACTACGAGCAGTACTTC.